The clone carrying this TCR beta chain was counted between two and nine times. Its antigen is unidentified. The CDR3 has 15 residues. CDR1 is MGHDK, CDR2 SYGVNS, per germline. V gave up 2 bases and J gave up 5 bases, with 15 bases separating them. With a J-beta primer mix and a sample-barcoded 5' primer, a second PCR ran about 6 to 11 cycles. Using its own MiXCR run on the 5' RACE reads, TCRdb lists one record per CDR3 protein. The repertoire consists of almost 800,000 distinct CDR3 sequences, with 55% to 75% occurring once and the leading ten covering roughly 20%. The sample belongs to a study of blood T cells in healthy people across ages. The overall study: About one barcoded beta molecule per two T cells was captured by template switching.

General study points: Per million T cells, the diversity of TCR beta decreased roughly linearly as age advanced.

The sample consisted of blood. V and J are TRBV25-1 and TRBJ2-5; perhaps TRBD1 as D (5 bases). The receptor's source is a man aged 25 to 40 in good health. CDR3 DNA: TGTGCCAGCAGTGAACGACCGGACACCTGGGAGACCCAGTACTTC. It translates to CASSERPDTWETQYF.